This entry features one TCR beta chain sequence. What it binds is not known. The PCR contained 60 Vbeta and 13 Jbeta primers. Original analysis: The authors later counted 65 million to 90 million unique TCR beta chains, 9 million to 12 million of them shared. This table comes from immunoSEQ multiplex PCR, and its TCRdb copy is limited to in-frame clones, with some not included. The V and J calls and the clone size are those of that table, but D and trimming were determined from the DNA. The data show about 94,000 clones, approximately 66% seen once. This CDR3 spans 15 amino acids. Germline V CDR1 and CDR2: SGHAT, FQNNGV. Trimming took off 1 base at V and 5 bases at J, with 14 bases between the two ends. The data stem from a study of cytomegalovirus exposure and HLA in healthy donors. Notes on the study in general: Immune exposure data for these donors was limited to CMV serostatus. TCR beta V- and J-gene trimming, according to a later analysis, was linked to a missense DCLRE1C variant. A later analysis, which compared TCR beta chains of equal frequency, found the HLA-associated ones more clonally expanded.

Sequences were obtained from PBMCs. This TCR was recovered from a man aged 25 to 45 in good health and CMV-seronegative. This chain links TRBV11-2 with TRBJ1-1; D may be TRBD1 (6 bases). CDR3 sequence: CASSLVGGARTEAFF. The CDR3 DNA sequence: TGTGCCAGCAGCTTAGTTGGGGGGGCGAGGACTGAAGCTTTCTTT.